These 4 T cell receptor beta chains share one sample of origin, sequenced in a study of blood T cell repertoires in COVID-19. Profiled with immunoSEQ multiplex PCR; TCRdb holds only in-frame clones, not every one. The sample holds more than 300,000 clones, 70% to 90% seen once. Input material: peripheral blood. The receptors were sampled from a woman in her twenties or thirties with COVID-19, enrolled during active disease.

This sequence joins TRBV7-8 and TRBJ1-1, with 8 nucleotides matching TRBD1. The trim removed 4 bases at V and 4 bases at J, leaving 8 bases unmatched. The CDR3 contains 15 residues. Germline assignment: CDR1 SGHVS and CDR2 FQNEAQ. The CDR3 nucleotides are TGTGCCAGCAGCTCTCAGACAGGGGCGGGCACTGAAGCTTTCTTT. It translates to CASSSQTGAGTEAFF.

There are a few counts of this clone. CDR3 region: CASGDSLMNTEAFF. The CDR3 DNA sequence: TGTGCCAGCGGGGACAGTCTCATGAACACTGAAGCTTTCTTT. The rearrangement links TRBV27 to TRBJ1-1; 7 bases line up with TRBD1. Germline CDR1 is MNHEY and CDR2 is SMNVEV (reference sequence). Trimming cost V 8 bases and J 0 bases; bases outside gene matches: 6. This CDR3 region has 14 residues.

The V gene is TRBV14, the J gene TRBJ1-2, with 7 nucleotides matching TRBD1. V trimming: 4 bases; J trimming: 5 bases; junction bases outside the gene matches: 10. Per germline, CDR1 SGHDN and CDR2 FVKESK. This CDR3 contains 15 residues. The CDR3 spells CASSPLVTGHYGYTF. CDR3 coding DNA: TGTGCCAGCAGCCCTCTCGTGACAGGGCATTATGGCTACACCTTC.

The CDR3 loop is CASSFSGLTGNTIYF. CDR3 DNA: TGTGCCAGCAGCTTCTCAGGGCTAACTGGAAACACCATATATTTT. The V and J genes are TRBV11-3 and TRBJ1-3, with a weak D call TRBD1 (5 bases). Trimming took off 3 bases at V and 2 bases at J, with 11 bases between the two ends. This CDR3 is 15 amino acids long. Germline CDR1 and CDR2: SGHNT and YENEEA.